A selection of T cell receptor beta chains follows, all from one sample in a study of T-cell memory formation after mild COVID-19. MiXCR, run by TCRdb on the 5' RACE reads, gives a single entry per CDR3 protein. The sample includes tens of thousands of distinct CDR3 sequences, approximately 13% of them seen just once. What was sequenced was PBMCs or a T cell subset sorted from them (not recorded which). These receptors originate from an adult woman who had mild COVID-19 (a few samples of this study predate the infection). Cell type and time point are not known. CDR3s include the opening cysteine and the closing phenylalanine or tryptophan. D genes are given only for firm matches. Rows may omit the clone size; those that give it use once, few, many or a size class.

clone_size: few
v_call: TRBV15
j_call: TRBJ1-2
d_call: .
cdr3_aa: CATSREAEGFGYGYTF
cdr3_nt: TGTGCCACCAGCAGGGAGGCGGAGGGCTTCGGCTATGGCTACACCTTC

clone_size: .
v_call: TRBV7-2
j_call: TRBJ2-3
d_call: .
cdr3_aa: CASSPSPTDTQYF
cdr3_nt: TGTGCCAGCAGCCCCTCGCCAACAGATACGCAGTATTTT

clone_size: few
v_call: TRBV7-9
j_call: TRBJ2-5
d_call: .
cdr3_aa: CASSFGGTQYF
cdr3_nt: TGTGCCAGCAGCTTCGGGGGGACCCAGTACTTC

clone_size: few
v_call: TRBV9
j_call: TRBJ1-1
d_call: .
cdr3_aa: CASSVATLNTEAFF
cdr3_nt: TGTGCCAGCAGCGTAGCTACCTTGAACACTGAAGCTTTCTTT

clone_size: .
v_call: TRBV7-8
j_call: TRBJ2-7
d_call: TRBD1
cdr3_aa: CASSAAGTVNEQYF
cdr3_nt: TGTGCCAGCAGCGCGGCCGGGACAGTCAACGAGCAGTACTTC

clone_size: few
v_call: TRBV20-1
j_call: TRBJ1-1
d_call: .
cdr3_aa: CSAPGEVNTEAFF
cdr3_nt: TGCAGTGCCCCAGGGGAAGTGAACACTGAAGCTTTCTTT

clone_size: once
v_call: TRBV5-1
j_call: TRBJ2-3
d_call: .
cdr3_aa: CASSLEEGIGQYF
cdr3_nt: TGCGCCAGCAGCTTGGAAGAGGGAATAGGGCAGTATTTT

clone_size: .
v_call: TRBV6-5
j_call: TRBJ1-1
d_call: .
cdr3_aa: CASSLQGSLTEAFF
cdr3_nt: TGTGCCAGCAGTTTACAGGGAAGTCTCACTGAAGCTTTCTTT

clone_size: .
v_call: TRBV4-2
j_call: TRBJ1-2
d_call: .
cdr3_aa: CASSQNGQPNYGYTF
cdr3_nt: TGTGCCAGCAGCCAAAATGGGCAGCCTAACTATGGCTACACCTTC

clone_size: .
v_call: TRBV30
j_call: TRBJ2-3
d_call: TRBD2
cdr3_aa: CAWKAGGDADTQYF
cdr3_nt: TGTGCCTGGAAGGCGGGAGGAGATGCAGATACGCAGTATTTT

clone_size: .
v_call: TRBV24-1
j_call: TRBJ2-1
d_call: TRBD2
cdr3_aa: CATSDGGTSGILSYNEQFF
cdr3_nt: TGTGCCACCAGTGATGGGGGGACTAGCGGGATCCTTTCCTACAATGAGCAGTTCTTC

clone_size: .
v_call: TRBV4-3
j_call: TRBJ2-7
d_call: TRBD2
cdr3_aa: CASSQDLISGSSYEQYF
cdr3_nt: TGCGCCAGCAGCCAAGACCTCATTAGCGGGAGCTCCTACGAGCAGTACTTC

clone_size: many
v_call: TRBV12-3/TRBV12-4
j_call: TRBJ2-3
d_call: TRBD2
cdr3_aa: CASSSAGLAGSSQYF
cdr3_nt: TGTGCCAGCAGTTCCGCGGGACTAGCGGGTTCTTCGCAGTATTTT

clone_size: few
v_call: TRBV12-3/TRBV12-4
j_call: TRBJ2-2
d_call: .
cdr3_aa: CASSLVWGGDTGELFF
cdr3_nt: TGTGCCAGCAGTTTAGTTTGGGGCGGGGACACCGGGGAGCTGTTTTTT

clone_size: .
v_call: TRBV15
j_call: TRBJ2-1
d_call: .
cdr3_aa: CATSRDQVGERPYYNEQFF
cdr3_nt: TGTGCCACCAGCAGAGATCAAGTGGGGGAACGACCCTACTACAATGAGCAGTTCTTC

clone_size: few
v_call: TRBV5-4
j_call: TRBJ2-5
d_call: .
cdr3_aa: CASSYLGQLRETQYF
cdr3_nt: TGTGCCAGCAGTTATCTGGGACAACTGCGGGAGACCCAGTACTTC

clone_size: few
v_call: TRBV13
j_call: TRBJ2-1
d_call: TRBD2
cdr3_aa: CASSYGRGYNEQFF
cdr3_nt: TGTGCCAGCTCGTACGGGAGGGGGTACAATGAGCAGTTCTTC

clone_size: few
v_call: TRBV7-9
j_call: TRBJ2-5
d_call: .
cdr3_aa: CASSWDHGWETQYF
cdr3_nt: TGTGCCAGCAGCTGGGATCATGGTTGGGAGACCCAGTACTTC

clone_size: few
v_call: TRBV13
j_call: TRBJ2-3
d_call: .
cdr3_aa: CASSTLAPQYF
cdr3_nt: TGTGCCAGCAGCACCCTGGCGCCGCAGTATTTT

clone_size: .
v_call: TRBV12-3/TRBV12-4
j_call: TRBJ2-7
d_call: .
cdr3_aa: CASSLAGRQELLF
cdr3_nt: TGTGCCAGCAGTTTAGCCGGTCGGCAGGAGCTGTTATTC

clone_size: few
v_call: TRBV23-1
j_call: TRBJ2-7
d_call: .
cdr3_aa: CASSHFQISYEQYF
cdr3_nt: TGCGCCAGCAGTCATTTCCAGATTTCCTACGAGCAGTACTTC

clone_size: .
v_call: TRBV30
j_call: TRBJ2-2
d_call: .
cdr3_aa: CAWNSVYLGELFF
cdr3_nt: TGTGCCTGGAACAGTGTCTATCTCGGGGAGCTGTTTTTT

clone_size: many
v_call: TRBV12-3/TRBV12-4
j_call: TRBJ2-1
d_call: TRBD2
cdr3_aa: CASRTSGGGGNEQFF
cdr3_nt: TGTGCCAGCAGAACTAGCGGGGGAGGTGGTAATGAGCAGTTCTTC

clone_size: few
v_call: TRBV7-2
j_call: TRBJ2-3
d_call: TRBD2
cdr3_aa: CASSFRGLAGDTQYF
cdr3_nt: TGTGCCAGCAGCTTCCGGGGACTAGCGGGAGATACGCAGTATTTT

clone_size: .
v_call: TRBV15
j_call: TRBJ1-1
d_call: TRBD1
cdr3_aa: CATSREGRTGGEAFF
cdr3_nt: TGTGCCACCAGCAGAGAAGGGAGGACAGGTGGAGAAGCTTTCTTT

clone_size: .
v_call: TRBV5-1
j_call: TRBJ2-5
d_call: TRBD2
cdr3_aa: CASSLAGGAVETQYF
cdr3_nt: TGCGCCAGCAGCTTGGCCGGGGGGGCCGTGGAGACCCAGTACTTC

clone_size: few
v_call: TRBV7-9
j_call: TRBJ2-1
d_call: TRBD2
cdr3_aa: CASSALAGGIDEQFF
cdr3_nt: TGTGCCAGCAGCGCCCTAGCGGGAGGGATTGATGAGCAGTTCTTC

clone_size: once
v_call: TRBV6-2/TRBV6-3
j_call: TRBJ2-5
d_call: .
cdr3_aa: CASRDPQETQYF
cdr3_nt: TGTGCCAGCCGTGACCCCCAAGAGACCCAGTACTTC

clone_size: .
v_call: TRBV4-2
j_call: TRBJ2-2
d_call: .
cdr3_aa: CASSQEYGSANTGELFF
cdr3_nt: TGTGCCAGCAGCCAAGAATATGGCAGTGCGAACACCGGGGAGCTGTTTTTT

clone_size: .
v_call: TRBV4-1
j_call: TRBJ2-7
d_call: .
cdr3_aa: CASSQDPTGSLEEQYF
cdr3_nt: TGCGCCAGCAGCCAAGATCCGACAGGCAGTCTAGAGGAGCAGTACTTC

clone_size: .
v_call: TRBV11-2
j_call: TRBJ2-2
d_call: .
cdr3_aa: CASSSDSQADGELFF
cdr3_nt: TGTGCCAGCAGCTCGGACAGCCAGGCGGACGGGGAGCTGTTTTTT

clone_size: .
v_call: TRBV27
j_call: TRBJ2-3
d_call: TRBD1
cdr3_aa: CASSLQLGQGVTDTQYF
cdr3_nt: TGTGCCAGCAGTTTACAGTTAGGACAGGGGGTCACAGATACGCAGTATTTT

clone_size: few
v_call: TRBV30
j_call: TRBJ1-1
d_call: TRBD1
cdr3_aa: CAWSWTGENTEAFF
cdr3_nt: TGTGCCTGGAGCTGGACAGGGGAGAACACTGAAGCTTTCTTT

clone_size: few
v_call: TRBV9
j_call: TRBJ1-6
d_call: .
cdr3_aa: CASSPSSLMNSPLHF
cdr3_nt: TGTGCCAGCAGCCCCAGTAGCCTGATGAATTCACCCCTCCACTTT

clone_size: .
v_call: TRBV3-2
j_call: TRBJ2-3
d_call: .
cdr3_aa: CASSQPWTPSADTQYF
cdr3_nt: TGTGCCAGCAGCCAACCTTGGACTCCATCCGCAGATACGCAGTATTTT

clone_size: .
v_call: TRBV4-1
j_call: TRBJ2-7
d_call: .
cdr3_aa: CASSHRDGSSYEQYF
cdr3_nt: TGCGCCAGCAGCCACCGGGACGGGTCCTCCTACGAGCAGTACTTC

clone_size: .
v_call: TRBV4-3
j_call: TRBJ2-7
d_call: TRBD1
cdr3_aa: CASSQGTGFSYEQYF
cdr3_nt: TGCGCCAGCAGCCAAGGGACAGGTTTCTCCTACGAGCAGTACTTC

clone_size: many
v_call: TRBV29-1
j_call: TRBJ2-3
d_call: .
cdr3_aa: CSVGDSGGVTDTQYF
cdr3_nt: TGCAGCGTTGGTGATAGTGGAGGGGTCACAGATACGCAGTATTTT

clone_size: few
v_call: TRBV9
j_call: TRBJ2-3
d_call: .
cdr3_aa: CASSRGRGEPDTQYF
cdr3_nt: TGTGCCAGCAGCCGGGGCAGGGGTGAGCCAGATACGCAGTATTTT

clone_size: many
v_call: TRBV5-1
j_call: TRBJ2-7
d_call: .
cdr3_aa: CASSFGRGDEQYF
cdr3_nt: TGCGCCAGCAGCTTCGGCAGGGGTGACGAGCAGTACTTC

clone_size: few
v_call: TRBV6-2/TRBV6-3
j_call: TRBJ2-7
d_call: TRBD1
cdr3_aa: CASAPDSDRDNEQYF
cdr3_nt: TGTGCCAGCGCGCCTGATTCGGACAGGGACAACGAGCAGTACTTC

clone_size: few
v_call: TRBV4-1
j_call: TRBJ2-5
d_call: TRBD2
cdr3_aa: CASSPSGRDRETQYF
cdr3_nt: TGCGCCAGCAGCCCTAGCGGGAGGGACCGAGAGACCCAGTACTTC